Below are 8 T cell receptor beta chains sequenced from a single sample in a study of cytomegalovirus exposure and HLA in healthy donors. The repertoire was sequenced with immunoSEQ multiplex PCR; TCRdb's copy has only in-frame clones and lacks some. The sample lists 200,000 to 250,000 clones; over 80% were seen once. Sequenced sample: PBMCs. These receptors all come from a woman aged 25 to 39 in good health and CMV-seropositive.

In this sample, this clone turned up once. The chain is built from TRBV30 and TRBJ1-2, with no clear D. V shed 1 base and J shed 1 base, with 13 bases lying between them. Germline assignment: CDR1 GTSNPN and CDR2 SVGIG (reference sequence). The CDR3 is 15 amino acids. This CDR3 reads CAWSAAVSGNYGYTF. The CDR3 DNA is TGTGCCTGGAGTGCGGCTGTCAGCGGTAACTATGGCTACACCTTC. The full variable domain, rest sourced from reference TRBV30 and TRBJ1-2, is SQTIHQWPATLVQPVGSPLSLECTVEGTSNPNLYWYRQAAGRGLQLLFYSVGIGQISSEVPQNLSASRPQDRQFILSSKKLLLSDSGFYLCAWSAAVSGNYGYTFGSGTRLTVV.

Comments on this clone: The sample contains more than one DNA sequence encoding this CDR3. The J gene is TRBJ2-5, the V gene TRBV5-1; tentatively, D is TRBD1 (6 bases). Germline CDR1 reads SGHRS; CDR2 reads YFSETQ. Trimming cost V 2 bases and J 2 bases, with 10 bases left between them. The CDR3 covers 14 residues. The CDR3, as DNA: TGCGCCAGCAGCTTAGGACAGCAGCAAGAGACCCAGTACTTC. Translation gives CASSLGQQQETQYF.

This chain links TRBV29-1 with TRBJ2-1, with D possibly TRBD2 on 5 matching bases. This CDR3 contains 15 residues. CDR1 is SQVTM, CDR2 ANQGSEA, per germline. V was clipped by 2 bases and J by 3 bases, with 14 bases between them. The CDR3 DNA reads TGCAGCGTTGAACCCCTTTCAGCGGACTACAATGAGCAGTTCTTC. Protein: CSVEPLSADYNEQFF.

This rearrangement joins TRBV28 to TRBJ2-6; 7 bases map to TRBD1. V lost 6 bases to trimming and J lost 0 bases; unmatched junction nucleotides: 5. This CDR3 spans 16 amino acids. The germline V gene has CDR1 MDHEN and CDR2 SYDVKM. CDR3 sequence (DNA): TGTGCCAGCAGGGGGACAGCCAACTCTGGGGCCAACGTCCTGACTTTC. Amino acid sequence: CASRGTANSGANVLTF.

The J gene is TRBJ1-3, the V gene TRBV28; no clear D gene. Germline CDR1 is MDHEN and CDR2 is SYDVKM. The CDR3 contains 12 residues. V lost 8 bases, J lost 3 bases, and 8 bases lay in between. This CDR3 is CASLGFGNTIYF. As DNA, the CDR3 is TGTGCCAGCCTGGGTTTTGGAAACACCATATATTTT.

The chain uses TRBV30 and TRBJ2-5, with D possibly being TRBD1 (5 bases). Trimming left V 3 bases short and J 5 bases short, with 19 bases between. Germline CDR1 and CDR2: GTSNPN and SVGIG (reference sequence). CDR3 length equals 15 residues. The CDR3: CAWSILPSGAETQYF. The DNA of the CDR3 is TGTGCCTGGAGCATACTACCTAGTGGGGCGGAGACCCAGTACTTC. Complete variable domain (other parts from reference TRBV30 and TRBJ2-5): SQTIHQWPATLVQPVGSPLSLECTVEGTSNPNLYWYRQAAGRGLQLLFYSVGIGQISSEVPQNLSASRPQDRQFILSSKKLLLSDSGFYLCAWSILPSGAETQYFGPGTRLLVL.

The chain uses TRBV11-3 and TRBJ1-2; TRBD1 agrees at 7 bases. This CDR3 has 15 residues. J was trimmed by 7 bases and V by 5 bases; bases with no gene match: 13. CDR1 SGHNT and CDR2 YENEEA come from the germline V gene. The CDR3 DNA follows: TGTGCCAGCAGCCTCCGACAGGGAACTAATGGTGGCTACACCTTC. This encodes CASSLRQGTNGGYTF.

V and J are TRBV27 and TRBJ2-1; 11 bases fit TRBD2. Germline values: CDR1 MNHEY, CDR2 SMNVEV (reference sequence). J lost 5 bases, V lost 7 bases, and 7 bases had no gene match. The CDR3 covers 15 residues. In DNA form, the CDR3 reads TGTGCCAGCAACCCGGGACTAGCGGAACACAATGAGCAGTTCTTC. Protein product: CASNPGLAEHNEQFF.